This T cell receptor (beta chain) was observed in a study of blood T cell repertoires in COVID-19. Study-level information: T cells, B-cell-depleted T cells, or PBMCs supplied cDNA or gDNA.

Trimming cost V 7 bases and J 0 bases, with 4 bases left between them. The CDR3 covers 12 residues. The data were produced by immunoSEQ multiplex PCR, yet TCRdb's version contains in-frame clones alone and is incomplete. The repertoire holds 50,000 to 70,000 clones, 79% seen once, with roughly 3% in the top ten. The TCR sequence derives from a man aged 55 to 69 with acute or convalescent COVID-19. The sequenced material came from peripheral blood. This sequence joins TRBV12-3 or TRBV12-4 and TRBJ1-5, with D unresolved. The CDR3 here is CASTFSNQPQHF. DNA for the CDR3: TGTGCCAGCACCTTTAGCAATCAGCCCCAGCATTTT.